These 2 T cell receptor beta chains were all obtained from the same sample, sequenced in a study of shared clonotypes between healthy human individuals. The repertoire was sequenced with immunoSEQ multiplex PCR; TCRdb's copy has only in-frame clones and lacks some. The data show some 2,400,000 clones, with approximately 96% seen just once and roughly 0.13% held by the top ten. Sequenced: naive CD4+ T cells sorted from blood. Subset described: CD45RA+ positively selected. The source of these receptors is a man aged 18 to 29 in good health.

This clone was seen a single time. At one boundary the junction diverges from the germline segment, which might be a read error. This chain connects TRBV27 to TRBJ1-6; 11 bases are shared with TRBD1. This CDR3 has 15 amino acids. CDR1 and CDR2 (germline): MNHEY, SMNVEV (reference sequence). In DNA form, the CDR3 reads TGTGCCAGCAGTTGGGGGACAGGGGGAAATTCGCCCCTCCACTTT. Amino acid sequence: CASSWGTGGNSPLHF.

The chain recombines TRBV2 with TRBJ1-6, with 8 nucleotides matching TRBD1. Losses at the gene ends were 6 bases for V and 2 bases for J; bases not matched to a gene: 3. This CDR3 comprises 15 residues. Germline values: CDR1 SNHLY, CDR2 FYNNEI. The CDR3 DNA reads TGTGCCAGCAGGAGGGGACAGGCCTATAATTCACCCCTCCACTTT. Its protein product is CASRRGQAYNSPLHF. The full variable domain, completed using reference TRBV2 and TRBJ1-6, is EPEVTQTPSHQVTQMGQEVILRCVPISNHLYFYWYRQILGQKVEFLVSFYNNEISEKSEIFDDQFSVERPDGSNFTLKIRSTKLEDSAMYFCASRRGQAYNSPLHFGNGTRLTVT.